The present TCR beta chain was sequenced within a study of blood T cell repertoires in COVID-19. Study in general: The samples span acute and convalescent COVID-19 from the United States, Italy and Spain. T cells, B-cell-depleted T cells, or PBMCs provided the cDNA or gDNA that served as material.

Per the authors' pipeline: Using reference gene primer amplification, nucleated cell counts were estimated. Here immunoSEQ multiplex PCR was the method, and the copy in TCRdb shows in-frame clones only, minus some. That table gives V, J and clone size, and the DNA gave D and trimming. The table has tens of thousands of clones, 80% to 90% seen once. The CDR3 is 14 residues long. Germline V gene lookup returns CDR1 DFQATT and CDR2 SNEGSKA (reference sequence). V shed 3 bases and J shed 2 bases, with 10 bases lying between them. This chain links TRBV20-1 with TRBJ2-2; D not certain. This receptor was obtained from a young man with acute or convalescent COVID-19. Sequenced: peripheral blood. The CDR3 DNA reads TGCAGTGCTAGTCACGGTTACAACACCGGGGAGCTGTTTTTT. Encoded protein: CSASHGYNTGELFF.